This T cell receptor (beta chain) was identified in a study of shared clonotypes between healthy human individuals. Clones were sequenced by immunoSEQ multiplex PCR, and TCRdb holds only the in-frame ones, with some missing. The sample records more than 2 million clones, roughly 95% being singletons. The study's findings and limits: Clonotypes which were not shared had lower generation probabilities than clonotypes that all four donors shared. Researchers found naive subsets generally carried larger estimated richness than memory subsets.

The CDR3 length is 14 residues. Germline V lookup: CDR1 MGHDK, CDR2 SYGVNS. Trimming at V came to 4 bases and at J to 1 base, leaving 1 base not matched to a gene. To note about this clone: The antigen is not known.

The V gene is TRBV25-1, the J gene TRBJ1-1, with 9 bases aligning to TRBD1. Sequences were obtained from naive CD4+ T cells sorted from blood. Subset: CD45RA+ positively selected. The TCR was taken from a man aged 18 to 30 in good health. CDR3 sequence: CASSGDRANTEAFF. Written as DNA, the CDR3 is TGTGCCAGCAGTGGGGACAGGGCGAACACTGAAGCTTTCTTT.